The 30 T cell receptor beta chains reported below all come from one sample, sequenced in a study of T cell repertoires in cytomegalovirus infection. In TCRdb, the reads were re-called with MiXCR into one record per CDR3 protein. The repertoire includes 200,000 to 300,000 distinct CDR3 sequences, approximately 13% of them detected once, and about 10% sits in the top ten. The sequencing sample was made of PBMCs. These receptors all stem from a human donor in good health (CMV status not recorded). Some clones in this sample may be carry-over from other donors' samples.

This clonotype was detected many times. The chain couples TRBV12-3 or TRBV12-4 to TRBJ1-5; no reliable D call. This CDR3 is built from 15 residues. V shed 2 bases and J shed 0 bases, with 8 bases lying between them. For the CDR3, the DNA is TGTGCCAGCAGTTTAATGGGTTCTAGCAATCAGCCCCAGCATTTT. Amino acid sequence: CASSLMGSSNQPQHF.

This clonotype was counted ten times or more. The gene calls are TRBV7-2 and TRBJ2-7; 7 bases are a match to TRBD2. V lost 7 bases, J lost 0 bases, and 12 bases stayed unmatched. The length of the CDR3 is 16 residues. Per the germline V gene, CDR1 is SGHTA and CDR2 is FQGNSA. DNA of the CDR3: TGTGCCAGCAACCGAAGGTCTAGCGGAGGCTCCTACGAGCAGTACTTC. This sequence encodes CASNRRSSGGSYEQYF.

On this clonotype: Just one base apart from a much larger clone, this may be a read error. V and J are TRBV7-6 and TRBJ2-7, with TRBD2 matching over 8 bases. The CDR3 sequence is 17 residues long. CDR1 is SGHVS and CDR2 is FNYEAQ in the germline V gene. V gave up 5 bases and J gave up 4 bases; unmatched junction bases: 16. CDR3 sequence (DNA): TGTGCCAGCAGCGCCCATTCACTACCGGGGGGGCCTTACGAGCAGTACTTC. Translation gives CASSAHSLPGGPYEQYF.

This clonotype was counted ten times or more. CDR3 region: CASSLTEAGYTF. CDR3 in DNA: TGTGCCAGCAGCCTAACGGAAGCTGGCTACACCTTC. The chain carries TRBV7-2 and TRBJ1-2; D unresolved. CDR1 is SGHTA, CDR2 FQGNSA, per germline. Between the trimmed V and J ends, which lost 5 bases and 7 bases, there was a span of 11 bases. CDR3 length equals 12 residues.

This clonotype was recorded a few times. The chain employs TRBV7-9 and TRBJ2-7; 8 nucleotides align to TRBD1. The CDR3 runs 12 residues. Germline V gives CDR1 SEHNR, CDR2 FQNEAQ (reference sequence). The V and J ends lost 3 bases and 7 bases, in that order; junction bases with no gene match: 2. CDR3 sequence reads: CASSLWTGEQYF. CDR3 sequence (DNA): TGTGCCAGCAGCTTGTGGACAGGGGAGCAGTACTTC.

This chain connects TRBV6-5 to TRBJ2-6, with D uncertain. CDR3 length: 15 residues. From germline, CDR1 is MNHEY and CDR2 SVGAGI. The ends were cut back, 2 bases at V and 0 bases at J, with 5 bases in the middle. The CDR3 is CASSYRLSGANVLTF. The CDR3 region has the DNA TGTGCCAGCAGTTACCGCCTCTCTGGGGCCAACGTCCTGACTTTC.

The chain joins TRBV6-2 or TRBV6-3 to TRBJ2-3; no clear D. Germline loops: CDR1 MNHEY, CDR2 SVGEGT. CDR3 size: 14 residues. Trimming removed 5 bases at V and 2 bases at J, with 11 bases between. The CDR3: CASSTGLPTDTQYF. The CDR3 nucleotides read TGTGCCAGCAGTACCGGTTTACCCACAGATACGCAGTATTTT.

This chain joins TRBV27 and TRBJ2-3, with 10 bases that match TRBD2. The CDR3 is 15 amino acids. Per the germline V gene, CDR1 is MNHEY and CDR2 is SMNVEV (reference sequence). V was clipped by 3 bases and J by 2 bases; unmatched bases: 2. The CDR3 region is CASSLGTSDTDTQYF. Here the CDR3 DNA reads TGTGCCAGCAGTTTGGGGACTAGCGACACAGATACGCAGTATTTT.

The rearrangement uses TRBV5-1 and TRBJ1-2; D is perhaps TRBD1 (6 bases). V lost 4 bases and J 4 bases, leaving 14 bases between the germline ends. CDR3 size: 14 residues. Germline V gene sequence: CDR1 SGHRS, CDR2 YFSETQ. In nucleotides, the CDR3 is TGCGCCAGCAGCACCACAGGGCACGGCTATGGCTACACCTTC. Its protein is CASSTTGHGYGYTF.

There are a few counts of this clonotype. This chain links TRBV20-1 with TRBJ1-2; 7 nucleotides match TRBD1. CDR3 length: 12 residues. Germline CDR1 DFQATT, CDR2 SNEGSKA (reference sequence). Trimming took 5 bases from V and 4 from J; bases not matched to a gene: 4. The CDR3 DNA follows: TGCAGTGCTTACAGGGGAAGCTATGGCTACACCTTC. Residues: CSAYRGSYGYTF.

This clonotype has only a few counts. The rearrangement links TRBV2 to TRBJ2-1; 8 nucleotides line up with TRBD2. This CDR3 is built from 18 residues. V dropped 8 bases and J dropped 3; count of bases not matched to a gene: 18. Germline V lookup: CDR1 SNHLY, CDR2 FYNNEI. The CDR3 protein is CASETLAGGADLYNEQFF. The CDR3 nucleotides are TGTGCCAGCGAAACTTTAGCCGGGGGGGCCGACCTCTACAATGAGCAGTTCTTC.

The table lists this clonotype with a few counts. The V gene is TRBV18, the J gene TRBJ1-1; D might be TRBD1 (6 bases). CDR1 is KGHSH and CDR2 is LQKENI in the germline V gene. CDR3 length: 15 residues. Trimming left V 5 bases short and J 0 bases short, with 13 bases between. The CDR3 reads CASSIQGSMNTEAFF. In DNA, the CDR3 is TGTGCCAGCTCAATACAGGGTTCGATGAACACTGAAGCTTTCTTT.

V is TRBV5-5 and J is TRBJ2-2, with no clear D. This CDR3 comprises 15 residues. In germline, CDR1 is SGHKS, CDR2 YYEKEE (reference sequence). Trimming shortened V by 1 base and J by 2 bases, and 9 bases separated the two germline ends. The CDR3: CASSLPDVNTGELFF. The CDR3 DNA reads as TGTGCCAGCAGCTTGCCGGACGTAAACACCGGGGAGCTGTTTTTT.

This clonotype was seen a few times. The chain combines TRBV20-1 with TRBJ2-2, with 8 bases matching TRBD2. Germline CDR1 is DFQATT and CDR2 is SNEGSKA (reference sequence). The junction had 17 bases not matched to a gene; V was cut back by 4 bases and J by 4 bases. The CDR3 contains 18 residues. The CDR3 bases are TGCAGTGCTATTAAGACCCCTGGTAGCGGGAAGGGCACCGGGGAGCTGTTTTTT. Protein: CSAIKTPGSGKGTGELFF.

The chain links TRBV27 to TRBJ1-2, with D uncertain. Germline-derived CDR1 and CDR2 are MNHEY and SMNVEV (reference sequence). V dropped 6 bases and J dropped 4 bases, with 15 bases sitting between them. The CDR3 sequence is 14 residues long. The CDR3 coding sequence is TGTGCCAGCAGAATCACCTACGCGGGCTATGGCTACACCTTC. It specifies CASRITYAGYGYTF.

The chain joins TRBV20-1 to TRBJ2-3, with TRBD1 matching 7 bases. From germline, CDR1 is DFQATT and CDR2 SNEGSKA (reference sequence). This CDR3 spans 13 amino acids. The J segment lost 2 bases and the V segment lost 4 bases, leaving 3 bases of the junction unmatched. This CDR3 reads CSAKGQNTDTQYF. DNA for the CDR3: TGCAGTGCTAAGGGACAGAACACAGATACGCAGTATTTT.

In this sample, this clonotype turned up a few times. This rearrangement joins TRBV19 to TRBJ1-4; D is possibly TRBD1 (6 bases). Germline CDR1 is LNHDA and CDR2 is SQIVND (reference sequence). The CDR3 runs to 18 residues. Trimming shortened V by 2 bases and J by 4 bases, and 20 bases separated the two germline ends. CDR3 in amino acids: CASSIRDINVRDNEKLFF. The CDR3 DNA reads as TGTGCCAGTAGTATAAGGGACATCAACGTTCGGGATAATGAAAAACTGTTTTTT. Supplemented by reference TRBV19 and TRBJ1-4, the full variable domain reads DGGITQSPKYLFRKEGQNVTLSCEQNLNHDAMYWYRQDPGQGLRLIYYSQIVNDFQKGDIAEGYSVSREKKESFPLTVTSAQKNPTAFYLCASSIRDINVRDNEKLFFGSGTQLSVL.

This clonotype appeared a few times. CDR3 coding DNA: TGTGCCAGCAGTGAAAGGGGCAGGGGGCAGGGCTACACCTTC. It yields the protein CASSERGRGQGYTF. The chain joins TRBV6-1 to TRBJ1-2; 8 bases are a match to TRBD1. Germline V gene lookup returns CDR1 MNHNS and CDR2 SASEGT. The J segment lost 8 bases and the V segment lost 2 bases, leaving 7 bases of the junction unmatched. The length of the CDR3 is 14 residues.

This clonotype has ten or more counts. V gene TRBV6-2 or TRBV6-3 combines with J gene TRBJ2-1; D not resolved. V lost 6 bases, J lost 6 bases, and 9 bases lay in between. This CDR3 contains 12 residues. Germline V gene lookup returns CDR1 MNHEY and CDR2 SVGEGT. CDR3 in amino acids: CASSYTSNEQFF. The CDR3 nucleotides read TGTGCCAGCAGCTATACGTCCAATGAGCAGTTCTTC.

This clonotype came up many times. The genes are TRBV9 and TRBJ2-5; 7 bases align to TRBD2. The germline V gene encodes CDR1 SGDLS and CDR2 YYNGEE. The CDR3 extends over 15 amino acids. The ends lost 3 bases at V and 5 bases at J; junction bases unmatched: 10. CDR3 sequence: CASSASGGLYETQYF. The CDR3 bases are TGTGCCAGCAGCGCGTCCGGGGGACTATATGAGACCCAGTACTTC. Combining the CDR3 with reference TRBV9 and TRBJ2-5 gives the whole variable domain DSGVTQTPKHLITATGQRVTLRCSPRSGDLSVYWYQQSLDQGLQFLIQYYNGEERAKGNILERFSAQQFPDLHSELNLSSLELGDSALYFCASSASGGLYETQYFGPGTRLLVL.

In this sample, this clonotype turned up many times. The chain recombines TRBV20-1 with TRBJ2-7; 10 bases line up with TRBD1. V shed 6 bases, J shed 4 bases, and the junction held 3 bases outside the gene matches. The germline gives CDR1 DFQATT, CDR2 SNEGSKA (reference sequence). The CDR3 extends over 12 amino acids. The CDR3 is CSAPDRGYEQYF. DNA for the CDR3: TGCAGTGCACCGGACAGGGGGTACGAGCAGTACTTC.

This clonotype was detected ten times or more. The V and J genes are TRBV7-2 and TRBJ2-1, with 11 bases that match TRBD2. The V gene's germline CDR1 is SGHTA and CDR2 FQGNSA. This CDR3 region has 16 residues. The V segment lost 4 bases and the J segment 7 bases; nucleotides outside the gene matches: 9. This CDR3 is CASSSIAGGVWNEQFF. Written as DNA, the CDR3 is TGTGCCAGCAGCTCCATAGCGGGGGGGGTGTGGAATGAGCAGTTCTTC.

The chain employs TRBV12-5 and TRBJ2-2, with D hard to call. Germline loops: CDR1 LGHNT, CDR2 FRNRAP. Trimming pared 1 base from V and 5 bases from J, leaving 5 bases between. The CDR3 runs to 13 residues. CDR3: CASGLGPTGELFF. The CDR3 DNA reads TGTGCTAGTGGTTTGGGTCCTACCGGGGAGCTGTTTTTT.

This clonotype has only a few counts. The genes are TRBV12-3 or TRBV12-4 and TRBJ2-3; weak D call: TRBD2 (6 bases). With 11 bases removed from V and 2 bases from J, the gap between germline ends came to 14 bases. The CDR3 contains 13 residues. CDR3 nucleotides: TGTGCCCTCCGGCGGGGCTTCACAGATACGCAGTATTTT. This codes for CALRRGFTDTQYF.

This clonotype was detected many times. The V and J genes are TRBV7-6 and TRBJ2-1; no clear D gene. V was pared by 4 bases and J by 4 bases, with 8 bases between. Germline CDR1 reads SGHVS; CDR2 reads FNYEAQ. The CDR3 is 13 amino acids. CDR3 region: CASSSSAYNEQFF. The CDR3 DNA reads TGTGCCAGCAGCTCCAGCGCTTACAATGAGCAGTTCTTC.

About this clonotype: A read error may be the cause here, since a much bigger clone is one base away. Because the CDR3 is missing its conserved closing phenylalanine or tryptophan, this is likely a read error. CDR3 region: CASSEAQEYFGRFETLHL. In DNA form, the CDR3 reads TGTGCCAGCAGTGAAGCGCAGGAATATTTTGGGCGGTTTGAGACCCTCCACTTG. The chain links TRBV2 to TRBJ1-6; no reliable D call. The CDR3 has 18 amino acids. CDR1 and CDR2 from the germline V gene are SNHLY and FYNNEI. V was clipped by 0 bases and J by 14 bases, with 26 bases between them.

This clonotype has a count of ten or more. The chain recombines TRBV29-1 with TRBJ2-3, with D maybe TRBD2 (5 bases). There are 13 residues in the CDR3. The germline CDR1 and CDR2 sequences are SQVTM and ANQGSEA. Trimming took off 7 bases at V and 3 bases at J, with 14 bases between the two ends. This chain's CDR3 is CSADWEGTDTQYF. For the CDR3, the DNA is TGCAGCGCGGACTGGGAAGGTACAGATACGCAGTATTTT.

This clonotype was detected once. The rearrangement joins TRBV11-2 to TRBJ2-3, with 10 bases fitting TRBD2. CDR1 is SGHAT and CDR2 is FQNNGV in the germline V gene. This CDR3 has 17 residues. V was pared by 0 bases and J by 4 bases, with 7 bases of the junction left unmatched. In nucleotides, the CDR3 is TGTGCCAGCAGCTTAGATTGGCTAGCGGGAGCCCCAGATACGCAGTATTTT. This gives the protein CASSLDWLAGAPDTQYF.

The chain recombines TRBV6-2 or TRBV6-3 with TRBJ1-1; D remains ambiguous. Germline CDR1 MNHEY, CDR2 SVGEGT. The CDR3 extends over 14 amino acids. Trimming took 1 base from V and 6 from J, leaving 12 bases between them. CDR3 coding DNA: TGTGCCAGCAGTTACTTTATGTCGGAGGCTGAAGCTTTCTTT. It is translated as CASSYFMSEAEAFF.

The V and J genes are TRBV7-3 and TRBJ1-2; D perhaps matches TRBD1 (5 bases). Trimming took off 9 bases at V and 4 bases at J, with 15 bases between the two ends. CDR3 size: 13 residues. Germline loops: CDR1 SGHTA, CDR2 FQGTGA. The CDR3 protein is CASRQPPSYGYTF. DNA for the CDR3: TGTGCCAGTAGACAGCCCCCGAGCTATGGCTACACCTTC.